Below, one T cell receptor beta chain is given with its context. The data were obtained in a study of blood T cell repertoires in COVID-19. In the study overall: T cells, B-cell-depleted T cells, or PBMCs provided the cDNA or gDNA that served as material.

Per the authors' pipeline: Quantification of nucleated cells was approximated via reference gene primer amplification. Measured with immunoSEQ multiplex PCR; TCRdb has only the in-frame clones, and not every one. V and J calls and clone size follow that table, whereas D and trimming were derived from the DNA. The sample holds hundreds of thousands of clones, around 90% seen once. This clonotype was obtained from a man aged 80 or over with acute or convalescent COVID-19. What was sequenced was peripheral blood.

CDR3 sequence: CSVPDSTSGNTIYF. In DNA form, the CDR3 reads TGCAGCGTGCCGGACAGTACCTCTGGAAACACCATATATTTT. The chain joins TRBV29-1 to TRBJ1-3; possibly TRBD1 for D (6 bases). Germline values: CDR1 SQVTM, CDR2 ANQGSEA. Trimming pared 6 bases from V and 0 bases from J, leaving 12 bases between. The CDR3 spans 14 residues.